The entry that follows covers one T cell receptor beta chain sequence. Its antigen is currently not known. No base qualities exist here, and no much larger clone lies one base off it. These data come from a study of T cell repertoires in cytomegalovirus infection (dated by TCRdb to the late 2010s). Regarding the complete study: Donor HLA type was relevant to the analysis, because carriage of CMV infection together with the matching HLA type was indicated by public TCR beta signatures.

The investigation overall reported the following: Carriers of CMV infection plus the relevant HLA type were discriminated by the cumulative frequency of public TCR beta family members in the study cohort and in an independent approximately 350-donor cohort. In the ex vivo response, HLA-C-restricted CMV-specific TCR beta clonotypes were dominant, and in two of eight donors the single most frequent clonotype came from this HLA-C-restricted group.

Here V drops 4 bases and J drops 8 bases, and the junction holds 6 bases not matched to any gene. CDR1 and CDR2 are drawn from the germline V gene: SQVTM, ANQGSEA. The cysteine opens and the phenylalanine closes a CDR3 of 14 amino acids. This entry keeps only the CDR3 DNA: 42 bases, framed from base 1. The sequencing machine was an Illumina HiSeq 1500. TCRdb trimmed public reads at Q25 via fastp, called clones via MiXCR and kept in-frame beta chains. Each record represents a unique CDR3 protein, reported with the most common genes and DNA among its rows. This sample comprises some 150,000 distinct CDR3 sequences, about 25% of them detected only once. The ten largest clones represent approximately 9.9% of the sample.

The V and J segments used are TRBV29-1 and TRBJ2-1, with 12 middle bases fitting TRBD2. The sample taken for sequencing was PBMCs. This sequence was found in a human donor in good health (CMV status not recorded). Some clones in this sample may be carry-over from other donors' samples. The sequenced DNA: TGCAGCGTTGGGATACTAGCGGGAGGTGATGAGCAGTTCTTC. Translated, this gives CSVGILAGGDEQFF.